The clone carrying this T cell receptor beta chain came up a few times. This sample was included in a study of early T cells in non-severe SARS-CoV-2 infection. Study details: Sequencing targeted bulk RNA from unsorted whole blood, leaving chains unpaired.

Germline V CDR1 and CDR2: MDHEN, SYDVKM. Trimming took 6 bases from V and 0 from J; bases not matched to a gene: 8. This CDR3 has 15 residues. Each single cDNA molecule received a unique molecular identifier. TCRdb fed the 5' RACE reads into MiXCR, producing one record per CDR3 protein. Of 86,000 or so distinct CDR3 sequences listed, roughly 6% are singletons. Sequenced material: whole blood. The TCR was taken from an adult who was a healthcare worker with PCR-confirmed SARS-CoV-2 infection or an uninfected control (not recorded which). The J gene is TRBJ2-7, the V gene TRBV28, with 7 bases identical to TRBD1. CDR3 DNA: TGTGCCAGCAGAAAAGACAGGGTCAACTCCTACGAGCAGTACTTC. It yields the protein CASRKDRVNSYEQYF.